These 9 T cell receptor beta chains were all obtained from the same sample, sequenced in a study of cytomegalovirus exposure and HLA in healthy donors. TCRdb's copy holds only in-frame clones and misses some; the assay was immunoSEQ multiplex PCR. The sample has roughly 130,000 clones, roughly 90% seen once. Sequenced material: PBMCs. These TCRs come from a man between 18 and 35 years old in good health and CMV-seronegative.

The DNA of the CDR3 is TGTGCCATCGACCAGGGAAGTACAGATACGCAGTATTTT. Its translation is CAIDQGSTDTQYF. The chain couples TRBV10-3 to TRBJ2-3; D might be TRBD1 (5 bases). The germline V gene encodes CDR1 ENHRY and CDR2 SYGVKD. Trimming stripped 8 bases from V and 3 bases from J, with 12 bases between. This CDR3 has 13 residues.

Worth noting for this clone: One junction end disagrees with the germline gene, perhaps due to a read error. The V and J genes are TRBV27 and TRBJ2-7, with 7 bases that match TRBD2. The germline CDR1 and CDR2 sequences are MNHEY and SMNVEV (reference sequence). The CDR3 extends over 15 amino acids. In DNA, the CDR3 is TGTGCCAGCAGACCCTTAGGCGGGAGCTCCCACGAGCAGTACTTC. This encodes CASRPLGGSSHEQYF.

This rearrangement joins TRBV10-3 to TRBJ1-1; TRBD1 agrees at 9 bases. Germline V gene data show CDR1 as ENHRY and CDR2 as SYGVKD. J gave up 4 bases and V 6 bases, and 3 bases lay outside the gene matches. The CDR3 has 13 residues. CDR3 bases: TGTGCCATCAGACCGACAGGGGGCACTGAAGCTTTCTTT. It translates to CAIRPTGGTEAFF.

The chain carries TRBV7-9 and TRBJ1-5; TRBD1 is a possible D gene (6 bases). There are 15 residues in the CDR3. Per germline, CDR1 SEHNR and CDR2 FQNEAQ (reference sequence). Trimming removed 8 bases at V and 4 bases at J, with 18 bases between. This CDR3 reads CASSKDGQTNQPQHF. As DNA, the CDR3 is TGTGCCAGCTCAAAAGACGGACAGACTAATCAGCCCCAGCATTTT.

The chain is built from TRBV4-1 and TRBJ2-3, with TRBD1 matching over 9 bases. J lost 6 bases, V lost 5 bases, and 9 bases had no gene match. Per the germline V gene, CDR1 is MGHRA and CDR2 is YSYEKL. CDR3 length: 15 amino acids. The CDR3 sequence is CASSSRDRAFDTQYF. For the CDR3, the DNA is TGCGCCAGCAGCAGCCGGGACAGGGCGTTCGATACGCAGTATTTT.

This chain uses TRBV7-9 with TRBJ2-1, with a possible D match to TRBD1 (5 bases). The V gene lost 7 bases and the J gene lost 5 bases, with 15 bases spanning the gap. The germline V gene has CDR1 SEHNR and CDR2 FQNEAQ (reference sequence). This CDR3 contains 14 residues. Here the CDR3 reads CASTSGNLHNEQFF. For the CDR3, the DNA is TGTGCCAGCACCTCAGGGAATCTCCACAATGAGCAGTTCTTC.

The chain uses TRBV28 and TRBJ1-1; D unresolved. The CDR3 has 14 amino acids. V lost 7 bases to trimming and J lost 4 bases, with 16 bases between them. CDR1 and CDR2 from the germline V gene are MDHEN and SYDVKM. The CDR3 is CASTSMGQGTEAFF. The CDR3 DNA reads TGTGCCAGCACCTCCATGGGCCAAGGCACTGAAGCTTTCTTT.

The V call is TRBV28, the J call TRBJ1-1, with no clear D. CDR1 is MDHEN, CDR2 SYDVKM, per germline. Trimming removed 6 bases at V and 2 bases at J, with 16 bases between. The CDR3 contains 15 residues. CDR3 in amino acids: CASRTGSTPNTEAFF. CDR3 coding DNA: TGTGCCAGCAGAACCGGGAGCACCCCCAACACTGAAGCTTTCTTT. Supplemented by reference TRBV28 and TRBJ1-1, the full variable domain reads DVKVTQSSRYLVKRTGEKVFLECVQDMDHENMFWYRQDPGLGLRLIYFSYDVKMKEKGDIPEGYSVSREKKERFSLILESASTNQTSMYLCASRTGSTPNTEAFFGQGTRLTVV.

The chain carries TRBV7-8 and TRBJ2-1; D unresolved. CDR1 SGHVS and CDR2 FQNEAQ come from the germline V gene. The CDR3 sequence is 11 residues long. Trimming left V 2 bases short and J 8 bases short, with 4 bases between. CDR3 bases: TGTGCCAGCAGCTTAACTCATGAGCAGTTCTTC. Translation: CASSLTHEQFF.